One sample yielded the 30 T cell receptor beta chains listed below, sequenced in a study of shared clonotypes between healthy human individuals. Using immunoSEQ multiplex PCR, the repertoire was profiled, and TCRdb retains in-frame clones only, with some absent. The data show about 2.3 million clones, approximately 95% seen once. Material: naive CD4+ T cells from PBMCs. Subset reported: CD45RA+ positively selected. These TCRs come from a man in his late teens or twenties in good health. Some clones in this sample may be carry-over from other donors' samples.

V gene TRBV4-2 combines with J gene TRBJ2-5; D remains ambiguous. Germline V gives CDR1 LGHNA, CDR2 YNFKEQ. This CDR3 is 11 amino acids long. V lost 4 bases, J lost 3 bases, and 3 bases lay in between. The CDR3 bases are TGTGCCAGCAGCCTCGAAGAGACCCAGTACTTC. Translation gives CASSLEETQYF.

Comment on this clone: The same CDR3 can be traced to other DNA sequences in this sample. For the CDR3, the DNA is TGTGCCATCAGTAGGGACAGCTACGAGCAGTACTTC. Translating it yields CAISRDSYEQYF. The V gene is TRBV10-3, the J gene TRBJ2-7, with 7 bases lining up with TRBD1. This CDR3 region has 12 residues. Germline lookup yields CDR1 ENHRY and CDR2 SYGVKD. J gave up 3 bases and V 5 bases, and 1 base lay outside the gene matches.

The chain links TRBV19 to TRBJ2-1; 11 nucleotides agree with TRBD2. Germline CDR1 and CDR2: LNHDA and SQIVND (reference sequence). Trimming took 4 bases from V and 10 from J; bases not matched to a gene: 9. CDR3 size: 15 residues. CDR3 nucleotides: TGTGCCAGTAGTACCACTAGCGGGAGTGGGGCCGAGCAGTTCTTC. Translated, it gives CASSTTSGSGAEQFF.

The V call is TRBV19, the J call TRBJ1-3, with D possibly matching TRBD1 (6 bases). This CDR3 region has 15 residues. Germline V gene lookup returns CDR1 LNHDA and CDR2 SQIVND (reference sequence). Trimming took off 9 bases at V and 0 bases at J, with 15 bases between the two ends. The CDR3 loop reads CASHRGASSGNTIYF. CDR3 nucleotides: TGTGCCAGCCACCGGGGGGCTAGCTCTGGAAACACCATATATTTT.

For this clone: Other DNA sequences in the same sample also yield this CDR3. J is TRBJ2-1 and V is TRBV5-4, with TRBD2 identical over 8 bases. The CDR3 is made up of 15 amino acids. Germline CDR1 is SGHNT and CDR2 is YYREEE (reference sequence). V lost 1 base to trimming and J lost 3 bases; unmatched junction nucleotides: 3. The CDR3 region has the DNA TGTGCCAGCAGCTTGAGAACTAGCGGCTACAATGAGCAGTTCTTC. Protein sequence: CASSLRTSGYNEQFF.

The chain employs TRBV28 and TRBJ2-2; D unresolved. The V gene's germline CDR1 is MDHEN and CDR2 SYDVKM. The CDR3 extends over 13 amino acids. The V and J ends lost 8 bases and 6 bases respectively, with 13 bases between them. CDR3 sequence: CASLRPEAGELFF. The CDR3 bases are TGTGCCAGCCTCAGGCCAGAAGCCGGGGAGCTGTTTTTT.

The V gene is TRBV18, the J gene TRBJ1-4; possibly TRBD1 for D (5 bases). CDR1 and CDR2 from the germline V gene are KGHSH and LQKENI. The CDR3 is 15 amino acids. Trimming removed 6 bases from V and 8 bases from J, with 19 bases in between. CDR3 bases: TGTGCCAGCTCTACAGGCGGGTCGGTAATGGAAAAACTGTTTTTT. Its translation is CASSTGGSVMEKLFF.

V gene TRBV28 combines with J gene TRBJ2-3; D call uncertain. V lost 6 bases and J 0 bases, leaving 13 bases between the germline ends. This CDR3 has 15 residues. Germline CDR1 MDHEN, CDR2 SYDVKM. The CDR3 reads CASSIPRPSTDTQYF. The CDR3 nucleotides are TGTGCCAGCAGCATCCCGCGGCCCAGCACAGATACGCAGTATTTT.

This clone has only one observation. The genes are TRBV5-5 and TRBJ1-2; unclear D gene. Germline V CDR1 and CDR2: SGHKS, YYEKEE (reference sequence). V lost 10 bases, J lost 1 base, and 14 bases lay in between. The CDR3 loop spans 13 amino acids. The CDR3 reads CASRFSVNYGYTF. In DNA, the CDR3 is TGTGCCTCCCGATTTTCTGTTAACTATGGCTACACCTTC.

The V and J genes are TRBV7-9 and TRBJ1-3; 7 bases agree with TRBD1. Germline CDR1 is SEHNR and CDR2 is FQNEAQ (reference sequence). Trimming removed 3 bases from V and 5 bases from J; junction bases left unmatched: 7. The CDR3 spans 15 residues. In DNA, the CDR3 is TGTGCCAGCAGCTTCAATTCGGGACAGAGAAACACCATATATTTT. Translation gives CASSFNSGQRNTIYF.

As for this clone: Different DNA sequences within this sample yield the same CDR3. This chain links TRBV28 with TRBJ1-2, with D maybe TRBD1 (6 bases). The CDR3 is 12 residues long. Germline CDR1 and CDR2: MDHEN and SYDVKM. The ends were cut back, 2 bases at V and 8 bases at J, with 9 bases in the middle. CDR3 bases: TGTGCCAGCAGTTTAACAGGGAGCGGCTACACCTTC. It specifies CASSLTGSGYTF.

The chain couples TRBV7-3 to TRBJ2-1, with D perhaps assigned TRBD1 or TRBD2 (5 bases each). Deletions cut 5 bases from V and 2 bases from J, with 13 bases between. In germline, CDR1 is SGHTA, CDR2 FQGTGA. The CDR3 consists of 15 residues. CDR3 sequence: CASSHPGSTYNEQFF. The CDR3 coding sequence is TGTGCCAGCAGCCACCCAGGGAGTACCTACAATGAGCAGTTCTTC.

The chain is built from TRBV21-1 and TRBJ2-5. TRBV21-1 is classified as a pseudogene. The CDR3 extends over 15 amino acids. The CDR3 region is CASFESGPIQETQYF. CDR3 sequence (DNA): TGTGCCAGCTTCGAGTCGGGACCGATCCAAGAGACCCAGTACTTC.

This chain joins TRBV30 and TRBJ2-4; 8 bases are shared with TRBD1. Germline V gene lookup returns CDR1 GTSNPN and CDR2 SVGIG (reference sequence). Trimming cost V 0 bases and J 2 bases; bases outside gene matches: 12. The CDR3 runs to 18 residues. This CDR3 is CAWSVWLGQGRPKNIQYF. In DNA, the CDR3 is TGTGCCTGGAGTGTGTGGTTAGGACAGGGCCGACCCAAAAACATTCAGTACTTC.

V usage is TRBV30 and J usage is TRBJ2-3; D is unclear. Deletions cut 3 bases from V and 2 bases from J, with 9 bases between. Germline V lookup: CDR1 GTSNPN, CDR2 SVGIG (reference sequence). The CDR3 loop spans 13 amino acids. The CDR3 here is CAWRASSTDTQYF. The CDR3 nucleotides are TGTGCCTGGAGGGCATCGTCCACAGATACGCAGTATTTT. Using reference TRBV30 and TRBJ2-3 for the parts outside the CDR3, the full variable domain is SQTIHQWPATLVQPVGSPLSLECTVEGTSNPNLYWYRQAAGRGLQLLFYSVGIGQISSEVPQNLSASRPQDRQFILSSKKLLLSDSGFYLCAWRASSTDTQYFGPGTRLTVL.

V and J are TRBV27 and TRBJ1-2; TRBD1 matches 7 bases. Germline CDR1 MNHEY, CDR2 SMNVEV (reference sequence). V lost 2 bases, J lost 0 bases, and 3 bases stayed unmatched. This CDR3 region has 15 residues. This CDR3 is CASSLNRGPNYGYTF. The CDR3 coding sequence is TGTGCCAGCAGTTTAAACAGGGGACCTAACTATGGCTACACCTTC.

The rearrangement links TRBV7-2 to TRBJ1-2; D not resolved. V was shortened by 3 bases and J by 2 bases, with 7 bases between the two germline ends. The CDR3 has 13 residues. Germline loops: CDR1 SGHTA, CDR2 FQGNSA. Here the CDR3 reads CASSFGSNYGYTF. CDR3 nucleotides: TGTGCCAGCAGCTTCGGATCGAACTATGGCTACACCTTC.

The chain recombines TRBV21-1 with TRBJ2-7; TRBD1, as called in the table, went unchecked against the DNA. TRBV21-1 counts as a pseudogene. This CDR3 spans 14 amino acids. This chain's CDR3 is CASSFGTGGHEQYF. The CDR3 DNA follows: TGTGCCAGCAGCTTCGGGACAGGGGGCCACGAGCAGTACTTC.

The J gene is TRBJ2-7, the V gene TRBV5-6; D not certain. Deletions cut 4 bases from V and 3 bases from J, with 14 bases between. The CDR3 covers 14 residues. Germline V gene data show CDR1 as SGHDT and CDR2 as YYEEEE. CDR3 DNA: TGTGCCAGCAGCGCTACGCTATATGGCTACGAGCAGTACTTC. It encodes CASSATLYGYEQYF.

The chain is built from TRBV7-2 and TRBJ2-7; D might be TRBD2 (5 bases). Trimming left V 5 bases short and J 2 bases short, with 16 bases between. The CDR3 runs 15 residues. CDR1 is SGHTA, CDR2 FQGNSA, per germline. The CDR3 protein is CASSPPMASPYEQYF. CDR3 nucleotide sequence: TGTGCCAGCAGCCCCCCGATGGCTAGCCCCTACGAGCAGTACTTC.

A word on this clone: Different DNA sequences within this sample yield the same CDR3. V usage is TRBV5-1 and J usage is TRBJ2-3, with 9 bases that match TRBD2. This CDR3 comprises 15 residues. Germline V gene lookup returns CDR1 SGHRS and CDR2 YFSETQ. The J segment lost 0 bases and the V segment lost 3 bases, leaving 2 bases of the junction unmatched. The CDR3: CASSSSGASTDTQYF. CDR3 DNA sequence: TGCGCCAGCAGCTCTAGCGGGGCTAGCACAGATACGCAGTATTTT.

In DNA, the CDR3 is TGTGCCAGCAGCACTTTACCCGGACAGGGATGGGAGACCCAGTACTTC. Amino acids: CASSTLPGQGWETQYF. The chain has TRBV9 and TRBJ2-5, with TRBD1 matching over 8 bases. This CDR3 comprises 16 residues. J lost 5 bases, V lost 4 bases, and 13 bases had no gene match. The V gene's germline CDR1 is SGDLS and CDR2 YYNGEE.

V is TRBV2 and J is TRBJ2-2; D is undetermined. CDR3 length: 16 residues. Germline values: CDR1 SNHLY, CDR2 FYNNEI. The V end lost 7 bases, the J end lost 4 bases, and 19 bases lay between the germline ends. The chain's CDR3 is CASTSDAGPFTGELFF. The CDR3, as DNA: TGTGCCAGCACCTCGGACGCAGGCCCCTTCACCGGGGAGCTGTTTTTT.

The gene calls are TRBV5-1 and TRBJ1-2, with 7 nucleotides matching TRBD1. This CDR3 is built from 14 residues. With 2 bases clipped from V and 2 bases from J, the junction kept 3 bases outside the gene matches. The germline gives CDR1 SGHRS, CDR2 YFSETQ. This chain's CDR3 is CASSFDRVNYGYTF. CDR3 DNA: TGCGCCAGCAGCTTCGACAGGGTCAACTATGGCTACACCTTC.

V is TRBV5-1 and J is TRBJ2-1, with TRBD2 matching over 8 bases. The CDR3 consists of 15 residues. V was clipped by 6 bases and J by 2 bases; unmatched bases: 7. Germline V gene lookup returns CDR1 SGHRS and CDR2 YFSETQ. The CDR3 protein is CASNSGGRAYNEQFF. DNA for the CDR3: TGCGCCAGCAATTCGGGAGGGCGAGCCTACAATGAGCAGTTCTTC.

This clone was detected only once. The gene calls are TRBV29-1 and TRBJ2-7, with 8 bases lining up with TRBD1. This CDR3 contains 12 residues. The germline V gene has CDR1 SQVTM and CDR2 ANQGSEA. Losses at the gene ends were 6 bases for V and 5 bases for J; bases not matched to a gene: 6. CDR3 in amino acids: CSVGRDRNEQYF. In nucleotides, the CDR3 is TGCAGCGTCGGCCGGGACAGGAACGAGCAGTACTTC.

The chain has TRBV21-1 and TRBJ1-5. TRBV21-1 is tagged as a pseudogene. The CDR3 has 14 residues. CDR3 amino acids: CASDGAGSNQPQHF. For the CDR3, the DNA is TGTGCCAGCGACGGAGCCGGGAGTAATCAGCCCCAGCATTTT.

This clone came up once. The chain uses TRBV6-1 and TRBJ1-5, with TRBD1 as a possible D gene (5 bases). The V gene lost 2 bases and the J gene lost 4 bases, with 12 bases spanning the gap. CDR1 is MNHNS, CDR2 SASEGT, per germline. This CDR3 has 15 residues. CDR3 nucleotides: TGTGCCAGCAGTGAATGGAGGGGACTGAATCAGCCCCAGCATTTT. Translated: CASSEWRGLNQPQHF.

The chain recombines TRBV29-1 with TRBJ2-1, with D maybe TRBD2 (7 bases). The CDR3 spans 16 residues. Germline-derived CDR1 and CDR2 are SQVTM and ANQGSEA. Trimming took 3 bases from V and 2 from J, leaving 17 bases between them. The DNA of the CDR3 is TGCAGCGTTGACTGGATGGGGGGGGCCCCCTACAATGAGCAGTTCTTC. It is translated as CSVDWMGGAPYNEQFF.

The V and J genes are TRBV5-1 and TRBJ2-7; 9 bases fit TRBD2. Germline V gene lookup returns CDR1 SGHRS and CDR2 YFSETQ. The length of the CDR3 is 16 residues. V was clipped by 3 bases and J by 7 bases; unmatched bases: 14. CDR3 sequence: CASSSGGGRAHGEQYF. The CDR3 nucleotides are TGCGCCAGCAGCTCGGGGGGCGGGAGGGCCCATGGAGAGCAGTACTTC.